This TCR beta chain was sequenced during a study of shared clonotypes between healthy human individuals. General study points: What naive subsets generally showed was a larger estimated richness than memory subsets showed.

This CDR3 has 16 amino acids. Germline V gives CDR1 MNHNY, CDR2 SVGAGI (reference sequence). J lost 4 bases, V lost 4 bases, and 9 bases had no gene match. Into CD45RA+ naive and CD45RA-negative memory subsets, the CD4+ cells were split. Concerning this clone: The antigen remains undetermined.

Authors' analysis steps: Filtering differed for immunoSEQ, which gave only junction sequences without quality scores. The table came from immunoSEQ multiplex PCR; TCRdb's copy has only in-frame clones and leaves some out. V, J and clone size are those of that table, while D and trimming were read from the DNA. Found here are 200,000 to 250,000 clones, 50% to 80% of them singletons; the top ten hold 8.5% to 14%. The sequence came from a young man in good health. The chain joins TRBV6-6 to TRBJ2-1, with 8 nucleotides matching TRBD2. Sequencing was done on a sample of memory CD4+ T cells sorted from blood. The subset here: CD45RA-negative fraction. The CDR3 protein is CASSSQREPLYNEQFF. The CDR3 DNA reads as TGTGCCAGCAGTTCACAGCGGGAGCCCCTATACAATGAGCAGTTCTTC.